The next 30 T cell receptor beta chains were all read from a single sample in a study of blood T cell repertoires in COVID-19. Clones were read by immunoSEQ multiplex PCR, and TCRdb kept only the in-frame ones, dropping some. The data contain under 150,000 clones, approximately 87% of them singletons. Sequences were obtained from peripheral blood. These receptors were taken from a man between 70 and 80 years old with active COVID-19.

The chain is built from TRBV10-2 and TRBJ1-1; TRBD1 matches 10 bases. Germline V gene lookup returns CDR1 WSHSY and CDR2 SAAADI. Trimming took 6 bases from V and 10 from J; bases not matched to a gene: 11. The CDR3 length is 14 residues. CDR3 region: CASSPDRGFAGAFF. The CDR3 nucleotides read TGCGCCAGCAGCCCGGACAGGGGGTTCGCGGGAGCTTTCTTT.

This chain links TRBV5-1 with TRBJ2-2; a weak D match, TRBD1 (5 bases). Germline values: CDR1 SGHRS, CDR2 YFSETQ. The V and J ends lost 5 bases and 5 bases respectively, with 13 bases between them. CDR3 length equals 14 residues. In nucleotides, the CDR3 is TGCGCCAGCAGGGTAAACCCAGGGACCGGGGAGCTGTTTTTT. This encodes CASRVNPGTGELFF. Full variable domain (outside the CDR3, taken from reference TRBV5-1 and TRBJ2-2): KAGVTQTPRYLIKTRGQQVTLSCSPISGHRSVSWYQQTPGQGLQFLFEYFSETQRNKGNFPGRFSGRQFSNSRSEMNVSTLELGDSALYLCASRVNPGTGELFFGEGSRLTVL.

The CDR3 sequence is CATVPLLRVNTEAFF. The CDR3 DNA is TGTGCCACCGTCCCTCTTCTTCGGGTGAACACTGAAGCTTTCTTT. V gene TRBV24-1 combines with J gene TRBJ1-1; the D is unclear. The CDR3 is made up of 15 amino acids. Trimming removed 9 bases at V and 0 bases at J, with 16 bases between. Germline V CDR1 and CDR2: KGHDR, SFDVKD.

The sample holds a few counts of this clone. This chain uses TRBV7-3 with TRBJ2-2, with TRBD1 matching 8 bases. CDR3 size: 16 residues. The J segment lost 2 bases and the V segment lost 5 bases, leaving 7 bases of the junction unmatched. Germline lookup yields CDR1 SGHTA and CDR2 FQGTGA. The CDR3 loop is CASSTTGTGNTGELFF. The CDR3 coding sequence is TGTGCCAGCAGCACAACCGGGACAGGAAACACCGGGGAGCTGTTTTTT. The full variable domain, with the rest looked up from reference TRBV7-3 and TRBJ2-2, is GAGVSQTPSNKVTEKGKYVELRCDPISGHTALYWYRQSLGQGPEFLIYFQGTGAADDSGLPNDRFFAVRPEGSVSTLKIQRTERGDSAVYLCASSTTGTGNTGELFFGEGSRLTVL.

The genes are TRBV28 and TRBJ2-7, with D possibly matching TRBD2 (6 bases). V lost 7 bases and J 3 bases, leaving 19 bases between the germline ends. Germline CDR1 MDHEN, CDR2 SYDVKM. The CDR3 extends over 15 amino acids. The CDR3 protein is CASTPSGTANYEQYF. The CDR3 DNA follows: TGTGCCAGCACCCCTTCCGGGACTGCCAACTACGAGCAGTACTTC.

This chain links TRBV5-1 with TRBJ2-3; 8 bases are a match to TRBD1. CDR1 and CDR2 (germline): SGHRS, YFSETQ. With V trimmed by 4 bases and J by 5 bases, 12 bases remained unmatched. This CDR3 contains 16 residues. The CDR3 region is CASSPATGASGDTQYF. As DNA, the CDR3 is TGCGCCAGCAGCCCCGCGACAGGGGCCAGTGGAGATACGCAGTATTTT.

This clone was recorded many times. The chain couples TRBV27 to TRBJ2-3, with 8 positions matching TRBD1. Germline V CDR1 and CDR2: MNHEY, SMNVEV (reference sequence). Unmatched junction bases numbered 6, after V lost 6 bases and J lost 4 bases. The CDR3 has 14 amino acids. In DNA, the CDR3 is TGTGCCAGCAGCGACAGGGGTGGTGCAGATACGCAGTATTTT. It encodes CASSDRGGADTQYF.

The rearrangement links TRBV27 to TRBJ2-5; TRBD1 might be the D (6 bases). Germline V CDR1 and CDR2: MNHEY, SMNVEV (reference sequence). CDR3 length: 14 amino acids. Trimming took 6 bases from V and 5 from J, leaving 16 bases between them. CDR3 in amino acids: CASSLGTTGETQYF. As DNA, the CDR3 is TGTGCCAGCAGCCTGGGGACAACTGGGGAGACCCAGTACTTC.

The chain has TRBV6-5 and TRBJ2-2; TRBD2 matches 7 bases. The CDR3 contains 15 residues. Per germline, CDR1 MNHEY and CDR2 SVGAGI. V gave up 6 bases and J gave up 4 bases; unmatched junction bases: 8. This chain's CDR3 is CASSLEAGFTGELFF. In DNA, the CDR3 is TGTGCCAGCAGCCTGGAAGCGGGGTTCACCGGGGAGCTGTTTTTT.

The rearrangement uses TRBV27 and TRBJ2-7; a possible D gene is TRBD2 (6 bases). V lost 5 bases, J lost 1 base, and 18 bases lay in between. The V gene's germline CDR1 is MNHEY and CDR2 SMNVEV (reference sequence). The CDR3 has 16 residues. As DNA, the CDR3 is TGTGCCAGCAGTCCCCTTGGCGGGGAGACTTCCTACGAGCAGTACTTC. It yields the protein CASSPLGGETSYEQYF.

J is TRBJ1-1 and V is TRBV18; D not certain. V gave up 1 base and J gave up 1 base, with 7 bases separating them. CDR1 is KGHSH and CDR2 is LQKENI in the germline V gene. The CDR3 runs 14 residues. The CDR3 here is CASSPRRENTEAFF. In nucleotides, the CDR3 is TGTGCCAGCTCACCACGTCGAGAGAACACTGAAGCTTTCTTT.

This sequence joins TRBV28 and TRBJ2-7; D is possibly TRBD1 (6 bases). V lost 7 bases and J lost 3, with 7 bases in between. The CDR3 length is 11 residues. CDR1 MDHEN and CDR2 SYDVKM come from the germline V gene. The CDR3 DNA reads TGTGCCAGCACACAGGGCTACGAGCAGTACTTC. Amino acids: CASTQGYEQYF.

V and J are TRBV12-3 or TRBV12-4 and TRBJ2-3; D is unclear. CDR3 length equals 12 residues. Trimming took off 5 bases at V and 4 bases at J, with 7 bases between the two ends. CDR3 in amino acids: CASSPSPDTQYF. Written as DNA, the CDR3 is TGTGCCAGCAGTCCGAGTCCAGATACGCAGTATTTT.

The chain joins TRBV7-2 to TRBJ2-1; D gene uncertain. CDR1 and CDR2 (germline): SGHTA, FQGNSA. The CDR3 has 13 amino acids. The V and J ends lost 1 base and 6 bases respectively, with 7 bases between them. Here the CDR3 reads CASSLGPSNEQFF. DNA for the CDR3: TGTGCCAGCAGCTTAGGTCCCTCCAATGAGCAGTTCTTC.

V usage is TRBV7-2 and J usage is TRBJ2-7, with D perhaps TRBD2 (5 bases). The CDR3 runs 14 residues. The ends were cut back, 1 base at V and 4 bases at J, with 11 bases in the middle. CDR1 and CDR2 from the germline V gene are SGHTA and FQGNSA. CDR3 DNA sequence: TGTGCCAGCAGCTTAGTTTCTACGGGGTACGAGCAGTACTTC. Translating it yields CASSLVSTGYEQYF.

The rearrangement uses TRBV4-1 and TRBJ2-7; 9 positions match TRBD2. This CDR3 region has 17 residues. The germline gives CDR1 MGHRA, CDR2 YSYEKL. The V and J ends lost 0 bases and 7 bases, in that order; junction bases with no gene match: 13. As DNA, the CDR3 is TGCGCCAGCAGCCAAGACCCTGGGGGGACTAGCCCGTGGGAGCAGTACTTC. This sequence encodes CASSQDPGGTSPWEQYF.

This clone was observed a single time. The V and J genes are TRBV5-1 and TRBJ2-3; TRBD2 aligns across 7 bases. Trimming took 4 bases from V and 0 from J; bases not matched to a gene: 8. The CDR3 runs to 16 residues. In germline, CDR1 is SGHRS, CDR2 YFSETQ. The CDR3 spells CASSRRELGSTDTQYF. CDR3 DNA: TGCGCCAGCAGCCGGCGGGAGTTGGGGAGCACAGATACGCAGTATTTT.

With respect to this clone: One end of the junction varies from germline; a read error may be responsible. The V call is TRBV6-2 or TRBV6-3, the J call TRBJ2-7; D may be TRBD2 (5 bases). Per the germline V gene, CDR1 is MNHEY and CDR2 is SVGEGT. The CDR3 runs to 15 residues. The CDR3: CASSHSGSVTYEQYF. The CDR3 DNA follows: TGTGCCAGCAGTCACTCCGGTAGCGTGACCTACGAGCAGTACTTC.

CDR3 sequence reads: CASTRLAVHEQYF. The CDR3, as DNA: TGTGCCAGCACCAGACTAGCGGTCCACGAGCAGTACTTC. The chain employs TRBV2 and TRBJ2-7; 9 nucleotides agree with TRBD2. The CDR3 consists of 13 residues. The germline V gene has CDR1 SNHLY and CDR2 FYNNEI. V lost 7 bases to trimming and J lost 5 bases; unmatched junction nucleotides: 6.

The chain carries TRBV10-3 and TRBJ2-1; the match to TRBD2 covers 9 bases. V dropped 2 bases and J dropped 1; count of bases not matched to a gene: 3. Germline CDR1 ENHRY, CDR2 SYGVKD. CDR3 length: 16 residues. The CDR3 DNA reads TGTGCCATCAGTGAGATAGCGGGAGTTTCCTACAATGAGCAGTTCTTC. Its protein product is CAISEIAGVSYNEQFF.

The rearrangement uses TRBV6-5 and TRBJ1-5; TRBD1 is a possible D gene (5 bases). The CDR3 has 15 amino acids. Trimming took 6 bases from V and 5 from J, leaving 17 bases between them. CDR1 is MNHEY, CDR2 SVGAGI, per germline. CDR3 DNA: TGTGCCAGCAGCCATGGGCCCGGGGGGTATCAGCCCCAGCATTTT. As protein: CASSHGPGGYQPQHF.

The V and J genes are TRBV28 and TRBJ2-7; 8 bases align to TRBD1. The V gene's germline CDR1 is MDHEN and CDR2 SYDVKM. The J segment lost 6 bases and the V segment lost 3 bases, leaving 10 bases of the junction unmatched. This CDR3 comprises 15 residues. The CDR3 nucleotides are TGTGCCAGCAGTTTCCAGCAGGGGGCTTGGGGCGAGCAGTACTTC. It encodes CASSFQQGAWGEQYF.

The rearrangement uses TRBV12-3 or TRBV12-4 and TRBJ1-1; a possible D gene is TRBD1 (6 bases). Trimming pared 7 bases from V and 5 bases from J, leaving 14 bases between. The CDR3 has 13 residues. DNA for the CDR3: TGTGCCAGCACCTTCAGGGGTGGTACTGAAGCTTTCTTT. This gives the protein CASTFRGGTEAFF.

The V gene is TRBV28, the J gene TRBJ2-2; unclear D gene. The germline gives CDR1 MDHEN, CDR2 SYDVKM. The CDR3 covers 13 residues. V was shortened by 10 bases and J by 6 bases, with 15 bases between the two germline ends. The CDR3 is CATYPRRAGELFF. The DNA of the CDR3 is TGTGCCACCTACCCTCGGAGAGCCGGGGAGCTGTTTTTT.

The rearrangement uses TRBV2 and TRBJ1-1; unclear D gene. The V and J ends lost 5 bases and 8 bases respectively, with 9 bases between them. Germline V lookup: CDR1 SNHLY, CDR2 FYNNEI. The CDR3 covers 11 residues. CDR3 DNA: TGTGCCAGCAGTACCTCTAGGGAAGCTTTCTTT. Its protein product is CASSTSREAFF.

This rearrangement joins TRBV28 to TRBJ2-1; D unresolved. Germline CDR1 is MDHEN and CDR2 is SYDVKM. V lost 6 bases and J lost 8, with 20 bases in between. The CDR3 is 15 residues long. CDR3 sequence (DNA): TGTGCCAGCAGCCCGCCCTCCCTGAGGCCCCATGAGCAGTTCTTC. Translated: CASSPPSLRPHEQFF.

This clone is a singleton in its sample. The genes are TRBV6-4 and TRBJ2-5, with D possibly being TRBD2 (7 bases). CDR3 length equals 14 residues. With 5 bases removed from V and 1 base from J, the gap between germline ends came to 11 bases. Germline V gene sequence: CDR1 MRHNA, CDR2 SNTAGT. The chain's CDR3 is CASSPGGRQETQYF. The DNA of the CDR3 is TGTGCCAGCAGTCCCGGGGGGCGCCAAGAGACCCAGTACTTC.

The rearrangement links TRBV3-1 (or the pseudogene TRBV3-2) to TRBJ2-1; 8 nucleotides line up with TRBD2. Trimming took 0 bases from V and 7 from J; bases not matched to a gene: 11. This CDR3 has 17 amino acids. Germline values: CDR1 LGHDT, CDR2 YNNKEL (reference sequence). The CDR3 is CASSQEVGAGGRNEQFF. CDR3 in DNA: TGTGCCAGCAGCCAAGAAGTCGGGGCGGGAGGCCGTAATGAGCAGTTCTTC.

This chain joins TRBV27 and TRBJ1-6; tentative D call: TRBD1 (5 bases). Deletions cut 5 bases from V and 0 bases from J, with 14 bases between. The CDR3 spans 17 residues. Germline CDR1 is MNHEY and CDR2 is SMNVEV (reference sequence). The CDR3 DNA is TGTGCCAGCAGTCCGACCCGGACAAGCTCCTATAATTCACCCCTCCACTTT. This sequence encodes CASSPTRTSSYNSPLHF.

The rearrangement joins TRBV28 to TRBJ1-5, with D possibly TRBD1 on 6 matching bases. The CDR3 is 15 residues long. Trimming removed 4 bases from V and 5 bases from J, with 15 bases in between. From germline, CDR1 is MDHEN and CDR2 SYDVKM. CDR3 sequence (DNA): TGTGCCAGCAGTTCCCGTACAGGGCCACATCAGCCCCAGCATTTT. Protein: CASSSRTGPHQPQHF. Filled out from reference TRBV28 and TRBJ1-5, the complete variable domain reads DVKVTQSSRYLVKRTGEKVFLECVQDMDHENMFWYRQDPGLGLRLIYFSYDVKMKEKGDIPEGYSVSREKKERFSLILESASTNQTSMYLCASSSRTGPHQPQHFGDGTRLSIL.